These T cell receptor beta chains were read from a single sample in a study of T cell responses to AZD1222 COVID-19 vaccine. This table comes from immunoSEQ multiplex PCR, and its TCRdb copy is limited to in-frame clones, with some not included. The sample consists of about 130,000 clones, about 87% of them appearing once. Source: peripheral blood, taken on day 0 of AZD1222 vaccination. The source of these receptors is an adult in good health. CDR3s include the opening cysteine and the closing phenylalanine or tryptophan. D genes are given only for firm matches. Clone size, where shown, is once, few, many, or a class for clones that have expanded.

v_call	d_call	j_call	clone_size	cdr3_aa	cdr3_nt
TRBV24-1	-	TRBJ1-4	-	CATSDNQATNEKLFF	TGTGCCACCAGTGATAATCAGGCGACTAATGAAAAACTGTTTTTT
TRBV19	-	TRBJ2-2	-	CASSTRHANTGELFF	TGTGCCAGTAGTACGCGACACGCGAACACCGGGGAGCTGTTTTTT
TRBV11-3	TRBD1	TRBJ1-1	-	CASSLRGRRTEAFF	TGTGCCAGCAGCTTAAGGGGGCGCCGAACTGAAGCTTTCTTT
TRBV7-2	-	TRBJ1-1	-	CASSLGVTEAFF	TGTGCCAGCAGCTTGGGGGTCACTGAAGCTTTCTTT
TRBV5-5	TRBD1	TRBJ1-3	-	CASSSGTGKENTIYF	TGTGCCAGCAGCTCCGGGACAGGGAAGGAAAACACCATATATTTT
TRBV7-2	-	TRBJ2-7	few	CASSGGGSSEQYF	TGTGCCAGCAGCGGGGGAGGCTCATCCGAGCAGTACTTC
TRBV10-2	TRBD1	TRBJ1-1	-	CASSPGQGTEAFF	TGCGCCAGCAGTCCGGGACAGGGCACTGAAGCTTTCTTT
TRBV5-1	TRBD2	TRBJ2-7	-	CASSLTSGSSYEQYF	TGCGCCAGCAGCTTAACTAGCGGGAGCTCCTACGAGCAGTACTTC
TRBV27	TRBD2	TRBJ2-2	-	CASPGPGTSEGRELFF	TGTGCCTCACCTGGCCCCGGGACTAGCGAGGGCCGGGAGCTGTTTTTT
TRBV5-1	TRBD2	TRBJ2-1	once	CASSAGTSPYNEQFF	TGCGCCAGCAGCGCCGGGACTAGCCCATACAATGAGCAGTTCTTC
TRBV4-2	TRBD2	TRBJ2-3	once	CASSLLPGTSVPGDTQYF	TGTGCCAGCAGCCTCCTGCCTGGGACTAGCGTCCCGGGGGATACGCAGTATTTT
TRBV5-4	-	TRBJ2-3	-	CASSPGQGRDTQYF	TGTGCCAGCAGCCCCGGGCAGGGCAGAGATACGCAGTATTTT
TRBV7-9	TRBD2	TRBJ2-7	few	CASSYTLGTSGAYEQYF	TGTGCCAGCAGCTATACGTTGGGGACTAGCGGGGCCTACGAGCAGTACTTC
TRBV5-6	TRBD1	TRBJ1-1	-	CASSFRGQRYTEAFF	TGTGCCAGCAGCTTTAGGGGACAGAGATACACTGAAGCTTTCTTT
TRBV27	TRBD1	TRBJ1-4	-	CASAPDRGSGKLFF	TGTGCCAGCGCGCCGGACAGGGGGTCCGGAAAACTGTTTTTT
TRBV7-4	-	TRBJ1-5	-	CASSLGGTASNQPQHF	TGTGCCAGCAGCTTAGGCGGGACGGCTAGCAATCAGCCCCAGCATTTT
TRBV28	-	TRBJ1-5	-	CASSLAPWTPNQPQHF	TGTGCCAGCAGTTTGGCCCCTTGGACACCAAATCAGCCCCAGCATTTT
TRBV12-3/TRBV12-4	-	TRBJ2-1	-	CASRAPYNEQFF	TGTGCCAGCAGGGCACCCTACAATGAGCAGTTCTTC
TRBV20-1	TRBD2	TRBJ2-3	-	CSASRPSGPRTDTQYF	TGCAGTGCTAGTCGCCCTAGCGGGCCCAGAACAGATACGCAGTATTTT
TRBV4-2	-	TRBJ1-2	-	CASSQEGRGDYGYTF	TGTGCCAGCAGCCAAGAGGGGCGGGGCGACTATGGCTACACCTTC
TRBV6-1	TRBD2	TRBJ2-1	-	CASSATGTSGRDEQFF	TGTGCCAGCAGTGCAACCGGGACTAGCGGGAGGGATGAGCAGTTCTTC
TRBV24-1	TRBD1	TRBJ1-2	-	CATSESTGAIHYGYTF	TGTGCCACCAGTGAGTCAACAGGGGCGATCCACTATGGCTACACCTTC
TRBV4-1	-	TRBJ1-2	-	CASSQPWQGSNGYTF	TGCGCCAGCAGCCAACCCTGGCAGGGTTCGAATGGCTACACCTTC
TRBV27	-	TRBJ1-2	-	CASSSGSRYLWGYTF	TGTGCCAGCAGTTCTGGGAGCCGCTATCTATGGGGCTACACCTTC
TRBV10-3	TRBD1	TRBJ2-1	-	CAISDPTGLANEQFF	TGTGCCATCAGTGACCCGACAGGGTTGGCCAATGAGCAGTTCTTC
TRBV5-1	-	TRBJ2-5	-	CASSRQILRETQYF	TGCGCCAGCAGCAGACAGATCCTGCGGGAGACCCAGTACTTC
TRBV5-1	TRBD1	TRBJ1-4	few	CASSFGQGPTNGEKLFF	TGCGCCAGCAGCTTCGGACAGGGGCCAACTAACGGTGAAAAACTGTTTTTT
TRBV19	TRBD1	TRBJ2-7	-	CASNPGQGVYEQYF	TGTGCCAGTAATCCGGGACAGGGAGTCTACGAGCAGTACTTC
TRBV20-1	-	TRBJ1-2	-	CSASGHYGYTF	TGCAGTGCTAGTGGACACTATGGCTACACCTTC
TRBV7-8	-	TRBJ2-3	once	CASSEWGDTQYF	TGTGCCAGCAGCGAGTGGGGAGATACGCAGTATTTT
TRBV5-1	TRBD1	TRBJ2-7	-	CASSIDNWTGIGEQYF	TGCGCCAGCAGCATCGATAACTGGACAGGGATAGGCGAGCAGTACTTC
TRBV24-1	-	TRBJ2-3	-	CATSDTAGSTDTQYF	TGTGCCACCAGTGATACCGCGGGGAGCACAGATACGCAGTATTTT
TRBV11-2	-	TRBJ2-7	-	CASRQNRADYEQYF	TGTGCCAGCAGACAAAATCGGGCAGACTACGAGCAGTACTTC
TRBV7-2	-	TRBJ2-5	-	CASSLAGERAQYF	TGTGCCAGCAGCTTAGCGGGGGAAAGGGCCCAGTACTTC
TRBV28	-	TRBJ2-7	-	CASSFVGYEQYF	TGTGCCAGCAGTTTTGTGGGTTACGAGCAGTACTTC
TRBV5-4	TRBD2	TRBJ2-1	-	CASSLWLAGGYNEQFF	TGTGCCAGCAGCTTGTGGCTAGCGGGGGGGTACAATGAGCAGTTCTTC
TRBV24-1	TRBD1	TRBJ1-1	-	CATSETGGRNTEAFF	TGTGCCACCAGTGAAACAGGGGGCCGGAACACTGAAGCTTTCTTT
TRBV6-1	-	TRBJ1-1	few	CASSVRGQATEAFF	TGTGCCAGCAGCGTACGGGGCCAAGCCACTGAAGCTTTCTTT
TRBV25-1	-	TRBJ2-7	-	CASGVRPSEYYEQYF	TGTGCCAGCGGCGTGCGGCCTAGCGAATATTACGAGCAGTACTTC
TRBV2	-	TRBJ2-2	-	CASSGRGSTGELFF	TGTGCCAGCAGTGGGCGTGGCAGCACCGGGGAGCTGTTTTTT
TRBV28	-	TRBJ2-7	-	CASSPGTRGEQYF	TGTGCCAGCAGTCCAGGGACCAGAGGCGAGCAGTACTTC